This T cell receptor (beta chain) appears in the sequencing data of a study of blood T cell repertoires in COVID-19. This CDR3 has 18 amino acids. Germline CDR1 reads SGHVS; CDR2 reads FQNEAQ. Trimming shortened V by 1 base and J by 1 base, and 14 bases separated the two germline ends. The protocol was immunoSEQ multiplex PCR, while the TCRdb copy is restricted to in-frame clones and leaves out a portion. This sample has 110,000 or so clones, with approximately 83% found just once. The clonotype comes from a man aged 45-65 years with acute or convalescent COVID-19. The material sequenced was peripheral blood. The chain recombines TRBV7-8 with TRBJ1-6; the D is unclear. The CDR3 sequence is CASSLVYGIGSYNSPLHF. In nucleotides, the CDR3 is TGTGCCAGCAGCTTAGTATATGGCATCGGGTCCTATAATTCACCCCTCCACTTT.